The sequence of this TCR beta chain was determined in a study of T-cell reconstitution after alpha-beta-depleted transplantation in children. Unique molecular identifiers featured in how the TCRbeta library was prepared. TCRdb re-called the PCR reads through MiXCR, storing one row per CDR3 protein. This table has 250,000 to 300,000 distinct CDR3 sequences, 10% appearing once. This CDR3 is 16 amino acids long. With 5 bases clipped from V and 3 bases from J, the junction kept 9 bases outside the gene matches. The V gene's germline CDR1 is MNHNS and CDR2 SASEGT. The rearrangement uses TRBV6-1 and TRBJ2-2; 7 nucleotides align to TRBD1. This receptor was obtained from a boy under two years old with acute myeloid leukemia, due to receive a stem cell transplant. The material was PBMCs, obtained before TCRalphabeta/CD19-depleted stem cell transplant. CDR3 region: CASSTTGARDTGELFF. Written as DNA, the CDR3 is TGTGCCAGCAGTACCACAGGGGCCCGGGACACCGGGGAGCTGTTTTTT.